The 11 T cell receptor beta chains reported below all come from one sample, sequenced in a study of beta chain features in type 1 diabetes. TCRB transcripts that were expressed got sequenced, as all of the isolated RNA had been reverse transcribed. The table came from immunoSEQ multiplex PCR; TCRdb's copy has only in-frame clones and leaves some out. The sample includes under 500,000 clones, approximately 28% of them seen just once. The source material was naive CD4+ T cells from blood. The receptor set was obtained from a man in his late teens or twenties in good health.

This clone turned up a few times. The V gene is TRBV6-5, the J gene TRBJ1-3; D not certain. The CDR3 totals 13 residues. Germline assignment: CDR1 MNHEY and CDR2 SVGAGI. V lost 7 bases and J 3 bases, leaving 10 bases between the germline ends. CDR3 in DNA: TGTGCCAGCACTCGCGGCCTTGGAAACACCATATATTTT. Its protein product is CASTRGLGNTIYF.

There are a few counts of this clone. CDR3 sequence: CSLLAGGTGELFF. The CDR3 DNA reads TGCAGCCTACTAGCGGGAGGAACCGGGGAGCTGTTTTTT. The chain has TRBV29-1 and TRBJ2-2; 12 bases are shared with TRBD2. The germline CDR1 and CDR2 sequences are SQVTM and ANQGSEA. The junction had 3 bases not matched to a gene; V was cut back by 8 bases and J by 5 bases. The CDR3 sequence is 13 residues long.

The chain has TRBV7-2 and TRBJ2-1, with D tentatively TRBD1 (5 bases). Looked up from germline, CDR1 is SGHTA and CDR2 is FQGNSA. This CDR3 has 14 residues. The V and J ends lost 2 bases and 8 bases respectively, with 13 bases between them. CDR3: CASSLRARVDEQFF. As DNA, the CDR3 is TGTGCCAGCAGCTTACGCGCCAGGGTCGATGAGCAGTTCTTC.

The rearrangement uses TRBV30 and TRBJ1-4; the D is unclear. V gave up 3 bases and J gave up 6 bases, with 17 bases separating them. From germline, CDR1 is GTSNPN and CDR2 SVGIG (reference sequence). This CDR3 contains 15 residues. This CDR3 reads CAWSWYRGRDEKLFF. DNA of the CDR3: TGTGCCTGGAGCTGGTACAGAGGGAGAGATGAAAAACTGTTTTTT.

Of note for this clone: This specimen includes other DNA sequences encoding the same CDR3. The CDR3 nucleotides are TGTGCCAGCTCACCAGGACTAGCGGGTACCTACGAGCAGTACTTC. Translation: CASSPGLAGTYEQYF. The rearrangement joins TRBV18 to TRBJ2-7; 11 positions match TRBD2. This CDR3 is built from 15 residues. V gave up 2 bases and J gave up 2 bases; unmatched junction bases: 2. Germline V lookup: CDR1 KGHSH, CDR2 LQKENI.

This clone was counted only a few times. The chain couples TRBV2 to TRBJ2-5; D gene unclear. Germline CDR1 and CDR2: SNHLY and FYNNEI. The CDR3 sequence is 14 residues long. The V end lost 4 bases, the J end lost 1 base, and 10 bases lay between the germline ends. The CDR3 region is CASSGRVLQETQYF. Written as DNA, the CDR3 is TGTGCCAGCAGTGGTAGGGTCCTCCAAGAGACCCAGTACTTC.

This clone has only a few counts. The chain employs TRBV7-9 and TRBJ2-7; TRBD2 matches at 14 bases. The CDR3 length is 15 residues. Germline CDR1 SEHNR, CDR2 FQNEAQ (reference sequence). The junction had 6 bases not matched to a gene; V was cut back by 5 bases and J by 6 bases. CDR3 sequence (DNA): TGTGCCAGCAGCCCGGGACTAGCGGGAGCGGGCGAGCAGTACTTC. It specifies CASSPGLAGAGEQYF.

The V call is TRBV30, the J call TRBJ2-7; 8 bases fit TRBD1. There are 14 residues in the CDR3. The V gene end was trimmed by 2 bases and the J gene end by 6 bases; junction bases not matched to a gene: 9. Germline-derived CDR1 and CDR2 are GTSNPN and SVGIG (reference sequence). In nucleotides, the CDR3 is TGTGCCTGGAGTCCCGAACCGGACAGGGCCGAGCAGTACTTC. This codes for CAWSPEPDRAEQYF.

This clone was seen only a few times. Written as DNA, the CDR3 is TGCAGCGTTGCGACTGCCGGGGACAGGGTAATATACAATGAGCAGTTCTTC. Translated, it gives CSVATAGDRVIYNEQFF. The V call is TRBV29-1, the J call TRBJ2-1; 9 bases are a match to TRBD1. V lost 4 bases and J lost 4; bases outside the gene matches: 14. This CDR3 region has 17 residues. CDR1 is SQVTM and CDR2 is ANQGSEA in the germline V gene.

This clone was detected only a few times. The rearrangement links TRBV5-4 to TRBJ1-1; perhaps TRBD1 as D (5 bases). The V gene's germline CDR1 is SGHNT and CDR2 YYREEE (reference sequence). The V end lost 0 bases, the J end lost 4 bases, and 10 bases lay between the germline ends. The CDR3 extends over 14 amino acids. This CDR3 reads CASSLEGAGTEAFF. CDR3 DNA sequence: TGTGCCAGCAGCTTGGAAGGGGCCGGCACTGAAGCTTTCTTT. The entire variable domain, with the rest obtained from reference TRBV5-4 and TRBJ1-1, is as follows: ETGVTQSPTHLIKTRGQQVTLRCSSQSGHNTVSWYQQALGQGPQFIFQYYREEENGRGNFPPRFSGLQFPNYSSELNVNALELDDSALYLCASSLEGAGTEAFFGQGTRLTVV.

This sequence joins TRBV21-1 and TRBJ2-7; the table's TRBD1 call for D was not verified on the DNA. TRBV21-1 is a pseudogene locus. CDR3 length equals 15 residues. The CDR3 nucleotides are TGTGCCAGCAGCAAAGTCATCAGGGGCCAAGACGAGCAGTACTTC. Its protein is CASSKVIRGQDEQYF.